The 28 T cell receptor beta chains presented below share a single source sample, sequenced in a study of technical replicates of blood from a few donors. The table came from immunoSEQ multiplex PCR; TCRdb's copy has only in-frame clones and leaves some out. The sample records about 81,000 clones, 90% to 97% being singletons. The sample consisted of T cells isolated from PBMCs. Receptors originate from a human donor in good health.

The table lists this clone with a count of one. V is TRBV7-2 and J is TRBJ1-2, with a possible D match to TRBD1 (5 bases). The CDR3 covers 13 residues. The ends were cut back, 1 base at V and 6 bases at J, with 9 bases in the middle. Per germline, CDR1 SGHTA and CDR2 FQGNSA. In DNA form, the CDR3 reads TGTGCCAGCAGCTTAGGACAGCTTAATGGCTACACCTTC. Translation: CASSLGQLNGYTF.

This chain connects TRBV2 to TRBJ1-5, with D unclear. Trimming stripped 5 bases from V and 0 bases from J, with 17 bases between. The CDR3 runs 17 residues. CDR1 and CDR2 (germline): SNHLY, FYNNEI. The CDR3 DNA follows: TGTGCCAGCAGTCTGACGGTTGGAGATTATAGCAATCAGCCCCAGCATTTT. It encodes CASSLTVGDYSNQPQHF.

The chain carries TRBV5-1 and TRBJ2-3; TRBD2 is a possible D gene (6 bases). Germline assignment: CDR1 SGHRS and CDR2 YFSETQ. This CDR3 comprises 15 residues. V shed 4 bases and J shed 0 bases, with 12 bases lying between them. This chain's CDR3 is CASSPILASTDTQYF. In nucleotides, the CDR3 is TGCGCCAGCAGCCCGATACTAGCTAGCACAGATACGCAGTATTTT.

This clone has only one observation. The chain links TRBV28 to TRBJ1-5; perhaps TRBD1 as D (6 bases). The ends were cut back, 7 bases at V and 10 bases at J, with 23 bases in the middle. This CDR3 contains 15 residues. CDR1 is MDHEN, CDR2 SYDVKM, per germline. CDR3 DNA sequence: TGTGCCAGCACCCCACGGGGGGGACAAATACACCCCCAGCATTTT. This encodes CASTPRGGQIHPQHF. Full variable domain (missing parts from reference TRBV28 and TRBJ1-5): DVKVTQSSRYLVKRTGEKVFLECVQDMDHENMFWYRQDPGLGLRLIYFSYDVKMKEKGDIPEGYSVSREKKERFSLILESASTNQTSMYLCASTPRGGQIHPQHFGDGTRLSIL.

The chain is built from TRBV14 and TRBJ1-2; no clear D. The CDR3 has 16 amino acids. Germline lookup yields CDR1 SGHDN and CDR2 FVKESK. V lost 4 bases and J 2 bases, leaving 17 bases between the germline ends. The CDR3 loop reads CASSRIELGGNYGYTF. The CDR3 DNA follows: TGTGCCAGCAGCCGGATTGAACTAGGAGGGAACTATGGCTACACCTTC. Full variable domain (rest looked up from reference TRBV14 and TRBJ1-2): EAGVTQFPSHSVIEKGQTVTLRCDPISGHDNLYWYRRVMGKEIKFLLHFVKESKQDESGMPNNRFLAERTGGTYSTLKVQPAELEDSGVYFCASSRIELGGNYGYTFGSGTRLTVV.

This sequence joins TRBV10-2 and TRBJ1-1, with a weak D call TRBD1 (5 bases). The length of the CDR3 is 15 residues. V was shortened by 6 bases and J by 0 bases, with 14 bases between the two germline ends. Germline values: CDR1 WSHSY, CDR2 SAAADI. The CDR3 sequence is CASSEGTGLNTEAFF. The DNA of the CDR3 is TGCGCCAGCAGCGAAGGAACAGGCTTGAACACTGAAGCTTTCTTT.

This rearrangement joins TRBV11-3 to TRBJ1-6; no reliable D call. Germline V gene data show CDR1 as SGHNT and CDR2 as YENEEA. The length of the CDR3 is 16 residues. The germline V and J ends were trimmed by 5 bases and 7 bases, with 18 bases remaining between them. This CDR3 is CASSNRLSRGNSPLHF. The CDR3 region has the DNA TGTGCCAGCAGCAACCGTCTCTCTAGAGGGAATTCACCCCTCCACTTT. The variable domain in full, with the rest retrieved from reference TRBV11-3 and TRBJ1-6, is EAGVVQSPRYKIIEKKQPVAFWCNPISGHNTLYWYLQNLGQGPELLIRYENEEAVDDSQLPKDRFSAERLKGVDSTLKIQPAELGDSAVYLCASSNRLSRGNSPLHFGNGTRLTVT.

The CDR3, as DNA: TGCAGCGTTGAGAGAGATCGACAGACCACTGAAGCTTTCTTT. This encodes CSVERDRQTTEAFF. V gene TRBV29-1 combines with J gene TRBJ1-1; D possibly corresponds to TRBD1 (5 bases). Germline V gives CDR1 SQVTM, CDR2 ANQGSEA. Trimming left V 3 bases short and J 4 bases short, with 15 bases between. This CDR3 region has 14 residues.

The chain employs TRBV2 and TRBJ2-1; 15 nucleotides match TRBD2. Germline V gene data show CDR1 as SNHLY and CDR2 as FYNNEI. This CDR3 has 16 amino acids. J gave up 12 bases and V 4 bases, and 10 bases lay outside the gene matches. This chain's CDR3 is CASSGPGTSGGPVQFF. Written as DNA, the CDR3 is TGTGCCAGCAGTGGACCCGGGACTAGCGGGGGGCCGGTGCAGTTCTTC.

This clone was detected once. The chain recombines TRBV10-2 with TRBJ2-1, with 7 bases fitting TRBD2. The junction had 18 bases not matched to a gene; V was cut back by 6 bases and J by 7 bases. Germline V gene data show CDR1 as WSHSY and CDR2 as SAAADI. The CDR3 sequence is 17 residues long. CDR3 residues: CASRLLGAAGPFNEQFF. The DNA of the CDR3 is TGCGCCAGCAGACTCCTGGGAGCAGCGGGGCCTTTTAATGAGCAGTTCTTC.

This chain connects TRBV5-4 to TRBJ2-3; 13 bases map to TRBD2. J gave up 4 bases and V 5 bases, and 10 bases lay outside the gene matches. The CDR3 contains 17 residues. The germline V gene encodes CDR1 SGHNT and CDR2 YYREEE (reference sequence). CDR3 region: CASSIRLAGGIADTQYF. The CDR3 region has the DNA TGTGCCAGCAGTATCAGACTAGCGGGGGGCATCGCAGATACGCAGTATTTT.

This chain uses TRBV19 with TRBJ1-5; maybe TRBD1 (6 bases). Germline CDR1 is LNHDA and CDR2 is SQIVND (reference sequence). V was shortened by 1 base and J by 5 bases, with 12 bases between the two germline ends. CDR3 size: 15 residues. CDR3 sequence: CASSIGQVGHQPQHF. The CDR3 DNA is TGTGCCAGTAGTATAGGACAGGTAGGACATCAGCCCCAGCATTTT.

The V and J genes are TRBV28 and TRBJ1-5; a weak D match, TRBD1 (6 bases). Germline CDR1 is MDHEN and CDR2 is SYDVKM. The V end lost 1 base, the J end lost 7 bases, and 11 bases lay between the germline ends. The CDR3 contains 14 residues. The CDR3 is CASSLSGAGQPQHF. CDR3 DNA sequence: TGTGCCAGCAGTTTATCAGGGGCCGGGCAGCCCCAGCATTTT.

The chain is built from TRBV29-1 and TRBJ1-2; the D gene is possibly TRBD1 (5 bases). CDR1 is SQVTM, CDR2 ANQGSEA, per germline. The length of the CDR3 is 11 residues. The V end was cut by 4 bases, the J end by 7 bases, with 10 bases between. This CDR3 is CSVVGGSGYTF. The CDR3 nucleotides are TGCAGCGTTGTGGGGGGAAGTGGCTACACCTTC.

The chain combines TRBV5-8 with TRBJ1-1; 12 positions agree with TRBD1. The CDR3 has 17 residues. Unmatched junction bases numbered 11, after V lost 4 bases and J lost 4 bases. Germline CDR1 and CDR2: SGHTS and YDEGEE. Written as DNA, the CDR3 is TGTGCCAGCAGCCTGGGACAGGGGGCGCCTGTGGCCACTGAAGCTTTCTTT. Translated, it gives CASSLGQGAPVATEAFF.

The chain is built from TRBV6-1 and TRBJ1-1; TRBD1 matches at 7 bases. CDR1 and CDR2 (germline): MNHNS, SASEGT. The length of the CDR3 is 13 residues. The ends lost 9 bases at V and 8 bases at J; junction bases unmatched: 12. The DNA for the CDR3 is TGTGCCAGTTATCAGGGGGACAAAGTGGAAGCTTTCTTT. It codes for CASYQGDKVEAFF.

The chain joins TRBV2 to TRBJ2-7; 8 bases are shared with TRBD2. The CDR3 is 14 amino acids. Germline V gene data show CDR1 as SNHLY and CDR2 as FYNNEI. Trimming removed 3 bases from V and 4 bases from J; junction bases left unmatched: 5. The chain's CDR3 is CASSDSGSWYEQYF. Written as DNA, the CDR3 is TGTGCCAGCAGTGACAGCGGGAGTTGGTACGAGCAGTACTTC. Filled out from reference TRBV2 and TRBJ2-7, the complete variable domain reads EPEVTQTPSHQVTQMGQEVILRCVPISNHLYFYWYRQILGQKVEFLVSFYNNEISEKSEIFDDQFSVERPDGSNFTLKIRSTKLEDSAMYFCASSDSGSWYEQYFGPGTRLTVT.

The V gene is TRBV14, the J gene TRBJ2-6; D not resolved. The CDR3 loop spans 18 amino acids. Per germline, CDR1 SGHDN and CDR2 FVKESK. V was trimmed by 0 bases and J by 0 bases, leaving 12 bases between them. DNA for the CDR3: TGTGCCAGCAGCCAAGATTACTCACGGAGCTCTGGGGCCAACGTCCTGACTTTC. It is translated as CASSQDYSRSSGANVLTF.

The chain has TRBV27 and TRBJ2-2; no definite D call. The CDR3 contains 13 residues. The V and J ends lost 3 bases and 3 bases respectively, with 5 bases between them. Germline-derived CDR1 and CDR2 are MNHEY and SMNVEV (reference sequence). CDR3 loop: CASSFIDTGELFF. The CDR3 DNA reads TGTGCCAGCAGTTTTATTGACACCGGGGAGCTGTTTTTT.

This chain links TRBV7-9 with TRBJ1-1; no reliable D call. With 4 bases removed from V and 1 base from J, the gap between germline ends came to 22 bases. CDR3 size: 18 residues. Looked up from germline, CDR1 is SEHNR and CDR2 is FQNEAQ (reference sequence). Here the CDR3 reads CASSSHFGGRLSNTEAFF. The CDR3 coding sequence is TGTGCCAGCAGCTCCCATTTTGGAGGGCGATTGTCGAACACTGAAGCTTTCTTT. The entire variable domain, with the rest obtained from reference TRBV7-9 and TRBJ1-1, is as follows: DTGVSQNPRHKITKRGQNVTFRCDPISEHNRLYWYRQTLGQGPEFLTYFQNEAQLEKSRLLSDRFSAERPKGSFSTLEIQRTEQGDSAMYLCASSSHFGGRLSNTEAFFGQGTRLTVV.

The V and J genes are TRBV5-1 and TRBJ1-1, with D uncertain. Germline assignment: CDR1 SGHRS and CDR2 YFSETQ. Trimming took 0 bases from V and 5 from J, leaving 17 bases between them. The length of the CDR3 is 16 residues. The CDR3 protein is CASSLGSFSRETEAFF. CDR3 DNA: TGCGCCAGCAGCTTGGGGTCGTTCTCCCGAGAGACTGAAGCTTTCTTT.

V usage is TRBV18 and J usage is TRBJ2-7; 8 nucleotides agree with TRBD2. The CDR3 is 15 amino acids. V was pared by 4 bases and J by 4 bases, with 9 bases of the junction left unmatched. Germline assignment: CDR1 KGHSH and CDR2 LQKENI. The CDR3 bases are TGTGCCAGCTCACGCCCGGGACTAGGAGGGTACGAGCAGTACTTC. It is translated as CASSRPGLGGYEQYF.

The rearrangement links TRBV9 to TRBJ2-2; the match to TRBD2 covers 8 bases. The trim removed 2 bases at V and 1 base at J, leaving 1 base unmatched. CDR1 is SGDLS and CDR2 is YYNGEE in the germline V gene. This CDR3 region has 15 residues. The CDR3 protein is CASSVSGVNTGELFF. CDR3 DNA: TGTGCCAGCAGCGTTAGCGGGGTGAACACCGGGGAGCTGTTTTTT.

This chain connects TRBV6-6 to TRBJ1-5; 10 bases are shared with TRBD1. Germline V gene data show CDR1 as MNHNY and CDR2 as SVGAGI (reference sequence). Trimming took 8 bases from V and 3 from J; bases not matched to a gene: 10. This CDR3 contains 16 residues. CDR3 protein: CASLLGGTGVNQPQHF. The DNA for the CDR3 is TGTGCCAGCCTTCTAGGCGGGACAGGGGTCAATCAGCCCCAGCATTTT.

The chain recombines TRBV2 with TRBJ2-7; no clear D gene. The CDR3 is made up of 11 amino acids. Trimming pared 5 bases from V and 5 bases from J, leaving 7 bases between. Germline assignment: CDR1 SNHLY and CDR2 FYNNEI. CDR3 sequence: CASSILNEQYF. The CDR3 nucleotides are TGTGCCAGCAGTATCCTTAACGAGCAGTACTTC.

V gene TRBV9 combines with J gene TRBJ2-5; D call uncertain. Germline loops: CDR1 SGDLS, CDR2 YYNGEE. V lost 0 bases and J 4 bases, leaving 13 bases between the germline ends. This CDR3 comprises 15 residues. CDR3 loop: CASSVENLVGETQYF. In DNA, the CDR3 is TGTGCCAGCAGCGTAGAAAACCTAGTCGGAGAGACCCAGTACTTC.

This chain uses TRBV19 with TRBJ2-7; a weak D match, TRBD1 (6 bases). Per germline, CDR1 LNHDA and CDR2 SQIVND (reference sequence). Trimming removed 8 bases from V and 4 bases from J, with 18 bases in between. The CDR3 length is 14 residues. The CDR3 nucleotides are TGTGCCAGTGATAACAGTTTCAGGGGTTACGAGCAGTACTTC. Translated: CASDNSFRGYEQYF. Supplemented by reference TRBV19 and TRBJ2-7, the full variable domain reads DGGITQSPKYLFRKEGQNVTLSCEQNLNHDAMYWYRQDPGQGLRLIYYSQIVNDFQKGDIAEGYSVSREKKESFPLTVTSAQKNPTAFYLCASDNSFRGYEQYFGPGTRLTVT.

V is TRBV30 and J is TRBJ1-5; 10 bases are shared with TRBD1. Germline values: CDR1 GTSNPN, CDR2 SVGIG (reference sequence). The trim removed 4 bases at V and 4 bases at J, leaving 10 bases unmatched. The CDR3 is 16 residues long. In DNA, the CDR3 is TGTGCCTGGACCCGACCCGGGACAGGGGTTAATCAGCCCCAGCATTTT. Protein sequence: CAWTRPGTGVNQPQHF.